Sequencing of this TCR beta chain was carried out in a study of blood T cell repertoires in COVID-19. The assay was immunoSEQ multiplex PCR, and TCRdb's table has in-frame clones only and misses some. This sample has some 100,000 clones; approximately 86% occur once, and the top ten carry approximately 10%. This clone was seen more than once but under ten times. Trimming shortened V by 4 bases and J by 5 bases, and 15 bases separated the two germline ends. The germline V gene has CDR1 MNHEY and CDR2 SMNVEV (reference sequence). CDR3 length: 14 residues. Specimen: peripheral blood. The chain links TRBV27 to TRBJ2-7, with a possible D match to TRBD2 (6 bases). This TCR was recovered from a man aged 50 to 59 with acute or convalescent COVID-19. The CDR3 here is CASSSGGTGHEQYF. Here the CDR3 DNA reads TGTGCCAGCAGTTCAGGCGGGACTGGTCACGAGCAGTACTTC.